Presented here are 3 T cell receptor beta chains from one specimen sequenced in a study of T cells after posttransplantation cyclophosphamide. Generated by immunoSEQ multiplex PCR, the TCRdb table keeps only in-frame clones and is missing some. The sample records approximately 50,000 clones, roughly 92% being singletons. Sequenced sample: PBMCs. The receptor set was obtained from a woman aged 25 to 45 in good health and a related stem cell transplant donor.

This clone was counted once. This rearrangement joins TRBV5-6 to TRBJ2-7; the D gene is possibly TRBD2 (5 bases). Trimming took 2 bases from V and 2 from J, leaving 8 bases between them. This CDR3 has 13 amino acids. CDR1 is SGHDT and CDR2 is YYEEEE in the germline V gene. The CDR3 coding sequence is TGTGCCAGCAGCTTCGGGGAGCCCTACGAGCAGTACTTC. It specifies CASSFGEPYEQYF.

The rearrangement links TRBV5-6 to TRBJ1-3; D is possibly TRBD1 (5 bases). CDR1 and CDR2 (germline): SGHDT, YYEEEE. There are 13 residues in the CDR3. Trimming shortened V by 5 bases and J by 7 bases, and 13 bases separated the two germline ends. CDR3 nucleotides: TGTGCCAGCAGTTCGCTCGGGGGTAACACCATATATTTT. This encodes CASSSLGGNTIYF.

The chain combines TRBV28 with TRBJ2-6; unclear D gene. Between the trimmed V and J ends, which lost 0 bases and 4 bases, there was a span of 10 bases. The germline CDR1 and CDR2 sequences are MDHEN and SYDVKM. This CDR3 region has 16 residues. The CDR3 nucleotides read TGTGCCAGCAGTTTATGGAGTTCGTGGGGGGCCAACGTCCTGACTTTC. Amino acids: CASSLWSSWGANVLTF. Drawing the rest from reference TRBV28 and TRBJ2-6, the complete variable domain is DVKVTQSSRYLVKRTGEKVFLECVQDMDHENMFWYRQDPGLGLRLIYFSYDVKMKEKGDIPEGYSVSREKKERFSLILESASTNQTSMYLCASSLWSSWGANVLTFGAGSRLTVL.